A single sample is the source of the 14 T cell receptor beta chains below, sequenced in a study of OX40 agonist ivuxolimab in advanced cancers. Here immunoSEQ multiplex PCR was the method, and the copy in TCRdb shows in-frame clones only, minus some. The sample lists roughly 80,000 clones, more than 75% occurring once. The specimen comprised CD4+ or CD8+ T cells sorted from blood, sampled in a trial of the OX40 agonist ivuxolimab. Receptors were obtained from an adult with an advanced solid tumor such as melanoma, head and neck, liver or kidney cancer.

J is TRBJ1-6 and V is TRBV6-5, with 9 bases lining up with TRBD1. There are 13 residues in the CDR3. V dropped 6 bases and J dropped 8; count of bases not matched to a gene: 2. Germline V gene lookup returns CDR1 MNHEY and CDR2 SVGAGI. CDR3 loop: CASSTGGDSPLHF. CDR3 in DNA: TGTGCCAGCAGCACAGGGGGCGATTCACCCCTCCACTTT.

The chain has TRBV9 and TRBJ2-2; the D is unclear. Trimming shortened V by 5 bases and J by 0 bases, and 5 bases separated the two germline ends. The CDR3 runs 13 residues. The germline V gene encodes CDR1 SGDLS and CDR2 YYNGEE. The DNA of the CDR3 is TGTGCCAGCAGGAGTCCGAACACCGGGGAGCTGTTTTTT. As protein: CASRSPNTGELFF. The full variable domain, completed using reference TRBV9 and TRBJ2-2, is DSGVTQTPKHLITATGQRVTLRCSPRSGDLSVYWYQQSLDQGLQFLIQYYNGEERAKGNILERFSAQQFPDLHSELNLSSLELGDSALYFCASRSPNTGELFFGEGSRLTVL.

In DNA, the CDR3 is TGTGCCAGCAGCCCCGTGGACACCTCAGACTACAATGAGCAGTTCTTC. Translation gives CASSPVDTSDYNEQFF. V usage is TRBV7-3 and J usage is TRBJ2-1; D may be TRBD1 (5 bases). The V end lost 5 bases, the J end lost 3 bases, and 17 bases lay between the germline ends. From germline, CDR1 is SGHTA and CDR2 FQGTGA. The CDR3 consists of 16 residues. Full variable domain (remainder filled in from reference TRBV7-3 and TRBJ2-1): GAGVSQTPSNKVTEKGKYVELRCDPISGHTALYWYRQSLGQGPEFLIYFQGTGAADDSGLPNDRFFAVRPEGSVSTLKIQRTERGDSAVYLCASSPVDTSDYNEQFFGPGTRLTVL.

This clone showed up just once. At the DNA level, this CDR3 is encoded by other sequences in the same sample as well. This rearrangement joins TRBV18 to TRBJ1-1, with D perhaps matching TRBD1 (5 bases). V was trimmed by 3 bases and J by 1 base, leaving 6 bases between them. The CDR3 is 13 residues long. CDR1 and CDR2 from the germline V gene are KGHSH and LQKENI. In nucleotides, the CDR3 is TGTGCCAGCTCACCCGGACAGAACACTGAAGCTTTCTTT. Its translation is CASSPGQNTEAFF. The full variable domain, its missing parts supplied by reference TRBV18 and TRBJ1-1, is NAGVMQNPRHLVRRRGQEARLRCSPMKGHSHVYWYRQLPEEGLKFMVYLQKENIIDESGMPKERFSAEFPKEGPSILRIQQVVRGDSAAYFCASSPGQNTEAFFGQGTRLTVV.

The chain links TRBV5-6 to TRBJ1-3; D not resolved. Germline CDR1 is SGHDT and CDR2 is YYEEEE. Between the trimmed V and J ends, which lost 4 bases and 4 bases, there was a span of 9 bases. The CDR3 runs to 13 residues. CDR3 coding DNA: TGTGCCAGCAGCAAAAGGCGGGGAAACACCATATATTTT. This codes for CASSKRRGNTIYF.

This sequence joins TRBV18 and TRBJ2-3, with unresolved D. CDR3 length: 14 amino acids. Trimming cost V 0 bases and J 2 bases, with 6 bases left between them. Germline CDR1 KGHSH, CDR2 LQKENI. DNA for the CDR3: TGTGCCAGCTCACCACCGGAGAACACAGATACGCAGTATTTT. Its translation: CASSPPENTDTQYF. Variable domain in full (rest from reference TRBV18 and TRBJ2-3): NAGVMQNPRHLVRRRGQEARLRCSPMKGHSHVYWYRQLPEEGLKFMVYLQKENIIDESGMPKERFSAEFPKEGPSILRIQQVVRGDSAAYFCASSPPENTDTQYFGPGTRLTVL.

The genes are TRBV27 and TRBJ2-6; a possible D gene is TRBD1 (5 bases). Trimming removed 3 bases from V and 4 bases from J, with 13 bases in between. The CDR3 is 16 residues long. From germline, CDR1 is MNHEY and CDR2 SMNVEV (reference sequence). The CDR3 reads CASSFWAGSGANVLTF. The CDR3 DNA reads TGTGCCAGCAGTTTCTGGGCAGGGTCCGGGGCCAACGTCCTGACTTTC.

V and J are TRBV19 and TRBJ1-1, with D possibly TRBD1 on 6 matching bases. Germline CDR1 and CDR2: LNHDA and SQIVND (reference sequence). V lost 6 bases and J lost 1, with 9 bases in between. This CDR3 region has 13 residues. CDR3 in DNA: TGTGCCAGTAGCGGACAGAGGAACACTGAAGCTTTCTTT. Translating it yields CASSGQRNTEAFF. The full variable domain, its missing parts supplied by reference TRBV19 and TRBJ1-1, is DGGITQSPKYLFRKEGQNVTLSCEQNLNHDAMYWYRQDPGQGLRLIYYSQIVNDFQKGDIAEGYSVSREKKESFPLTVTSAQKNPTAFYLCASSGQRNTEAFFGQGTRLTVV.

Concerning this clone: The sample holds other DNA sequences that translate to the same CDR3. The chain recombines TRBV30 with TRBJ2-3; 10 nucleotides line up with TRBD2. This CDR3 is 16 amino acids long. Germline V CDR1 and CDR2: GTSNPN, SVGIG (reference sequence). Germline trimming cut 0 bases from V and 5 bases from J; bases unmatched to any gene: 8. The CDR3 reads CAWSVLLAGARDTQYF. DNA of the CDR3: TGTGCCTGGAGTGTACTCCTAGCGGGAGCTAGAGATACGCAGTATTTT.

This clone occurred a few times. This CDR3 reads CASGNSGPQHF. The CDR3 nucleotides are TGTGCCAGCGGGAATAGTGGGCCCCAGCATTTT. The J gene is TRBJ1-5, the V gene TRBV6-1, with no clear D. Trimming cost V 8 bases and J 9 bases, with 11 bases left between them. The CDR3 length is 11 residues. From germline, CDR1 is MNHNS and CDR2 SASEGT.

This clone appeared a single time. The rearrangement uses TRBV5-4 and TRBJ1-2, with 10 bases matching TRBD1. CDR3 length: 15 residues. Germline V CDR1 and CDR2: SGHNT, YYREEE (reference sequence). The V segment lost 6 bases and the J segment 8 bases; nucleotides outside the gene matches: 13. The CDR3 protein is CASNRDRGLGGGYTF. The CDR3 region has the DNA TGTGCCAGCAACCGGGACAGGGGTTTAGGAGGCGGCTACACCTTC.

The rearrangement links TRBV27 to TRBJ2-3, with 10 nucleotides matching TRBD2. V shed 3 bases and J 3 bases; nucleotides not matched to a gene: 3. The CDR3 runs 15 residues. Germline values: CDR1 MNHEY, CDR2 SMNVEV (reference sequence). CDR3 residues: CASSFRTSGTDTQYF. CDR3 bases: TGTGCCAGCAGTTTTCGGACTAGCGGTACAGATACGCAGTATTTT.

The CDR3 DNA reads as TGTGCCAGCATTCGGGGAGGTTCCTACAATGAGCAGTTCTTC. This codes for CASIRGGSYNEQFF. The chain links TRBV28 to TRBJ2-1; the D gene is possibly TRBD2 (6 bases). This CDR3 has 14 amino acids. Germline CDR1 and CDR2: MDHEN and SYDVKM. The V end lost 7 bases, the J end lost 1 base, and 11 bases lay between the germline ends.

The chain combines TRBV7-9 with TRBJ2-1; tentatively, D is TRBD2 (5 bases). The CDR3 covers 15 residues. Trimming removed 5 bases from V and 3 bases from J, with 14 bases in between. CDR1 SEHNR and CDR2 FQNEAQ come from the germline V gene (reference sequence). The CDR3 coding sequence is TGTGCCAGCAGCCGGGCCGGGATTGACTACAATGAGCAGTTCTTC. Its translation is CASSRAGIDYNEQFF.